This entry lists 20 T cell receptor beta chains sequenced from one sample in a study of PD-1 blockade in classical Hodgkin lymphoma. Time point indicated: cycle 4 day 1 (C4D1), after 6 weeks of nivolumab. With no exception, relapse followed autologous stem cell transplantation in all patients, and brentuximab vedotin exposure varied. The data were produced by immunoSEQ multiplex PCR, yet TCRdb's version contains in-frame clones alone and is incomplete. This sample yields fewer than 45,000 clones, of which 60% to 70% are seen a single time; about 3.4% belongs to the top ten. The sample was peripheral blood mononuclear cells (PBMCs), taken before the fourth cycle of nivolumab. These receptors were taken from a human donor with classical Hodgkin lymphoma.

The chain employs TRBV23-1 and TRBJ2-7, with 7 bases lining up with TRBD1. TRBV23-1 is an ORF for which the function is uncertain. The V segment lost 2 bases and the J segment 0 bases; nucleotides outside the gene matches: 7. The length of the CDR3 is 16 residues. CDR3 residues: CASSQHTGQFSYEQYF. The CDR3 nucleotides read TGCGCCAGCAGTCAACATACGGGACAGTTCTCCTACGAGCAGTACTTC.

The V call is TRBV9, the J call TRBJ2-5; D is unclear. V dropped 3 bases and J dropped 0 bases, with 15 bases sitting between them. This CDR3 spans 16 amino acids. Germline loops: CDR1 SGDLS, CDR2 YYNGEE. The DNA for the CDR3 is TGTGCCAGCAGCGCACACCACTTAGGGTACCAAGAGACCCAGTACTTC. This codes for CASSAHHLGYQETQYF.

The rearrangement joins TRBV19 to TRBJ2-1; unclear D gene. This CDR3 has 13 residues. V lost 2 bases and J 4 bases, leaving 6 bases between the germline ends. Germline-derived CDR1 and CDR2 are LNHDA and SQIVND (reference sequence). CDR3 nucleotide sequence: TGTGCCAGTAGTATAACAGCTTACAATGAGCAGTTCTTC. Translated, it gives CASSITAYNEQFF.

V usage is TRBV4-1 and J usage is TRBJ1-5; D unresolved. Germline V gene lookup returns CDR1 MGHRA and CDR2 YSYEKL. This CDR3 is built from 15 residues. V gave up 4 bases and J gave up 0 bases, with 10 bases separating them. CDR3 protein: CASSPELFSNQPQHF. CDR3 DNA: TGCGCCAGCAGCCCCGAGTTATTTAGCAATCAGCCCCAGCATTTT.

The V call is TRBV27, the J call TRBJ2-1, with TRBD2 matching over 14 bases. Germline-derived CDR1 and CDR2 are MNHEY and SMNVEV (reference sequence). V lost 4 bases and J lost 7; bases outside the gene matches: 9. This CDR3 is 17 amino acids long. CDR3 nucleotide sequence: TGTGCCAGCAGTTCGCTCCGACTAGCGGGAGGGCCTAATGAGCAGTTCTTC. Its translation: CASSSLRLAGGPNEQFF.

This chain joins TRBV30 and TRBJ1-3; no reliable D call. The V gene's germline CDR1 is GTSNPN and CDR2 SVGIG (reference sequence). V was trimmed by 0 bases and J by 1 base, leaving 7 bases between them. CDR3 length: 14 amino acids. The chain's CDR3 is CAWSVGQSGNTIYF. DNA of the CDR3: TGTGCCTGGAGTGTCGGGCAGTCTGGAAACACCATATATTTT.

The rearrangement uses TRBV15 and TRBJ2-2, with TRBD2 matching 8 bases. The junction had 13 bases not matched to a gene; V was cut back by 8 bases and J by 5 bases. CDR1 is LNHNV and CDR2 is YYDKDF in the germline V gene (reference sequence). The CDR3 covers 16 residues. The CDR3 region is CATSGPGGVGTGELFF. In nucleotides, the CDR3 is TGTGCCACCTCGGGTCCCGGGGGGGTAGGGACCGGGGAGCTGTTTTTT.

This clone showed up many times. The chain combines TRBV6-1 with TRBJ1-2; D might be TRBD1 (5 bases). The CDR3 consists of 15 residues. Between the trimmed V and J ends, which lost 6 bases and 4 bases, there was a span of 18 bases. Germline V lookup: CDR1 MNHNS, CDR2 SASEGT. The CDR3 protein is CASRQNWEGSYGYTF. Here the CDR3 DNA reads TGTGCCAGCAGACAGAACTGGGAGGGGTCCTATGGCTACACCTTC.

The chain uses TRBV7-2 and TRBJ2-7, with D perhaps TRBD2 (6 bases). The CDR3 length is 15 residues. Germline CDR1 is SGHTA and CDR2 is FQGNSA. The ends were cut back, 4 bases at V and 4 bases at J, with 17 bases in the middle. The CDR3 here is CASSYVGGKSYEQYF. The CDR3 DNA is TGTGCCAGCAGCTACGTGGGAGGAAAAAGTTACGAGCAGTACTTC.

This clone was recorded many times. The chain recombines TRBV19 with TRBJ2-2; D uncertain. The germline gives CDR1 LNHDA, CDR2 SQIVND (reference sequence). The CDR3 runs 13 residues. Trimming stripped 3 bases from V and 6 bases from J, with 8 bases between. Here the CDR3 reads CASSIGWAGELFF. In DNA, the CDR3 is TGTGCCAGTAGTATTGGGTGGGCCGGGGAGCTGTTTTTT.

The chain couples TRBV28 to TRBJ2-7; D is undetermined. This CDR3 contains 15 residues. V lost 7 bases and J 0 bases, leaving 16 bases between the germline ends. Germline V CDR1 and CDR2: MDHEN, SYDVKM. The CDR3 DNA is TGTGCCAGCACCGTGGGCGGCACAGTCTCCTACGAGCAGTACTTC. It translates to CASTVGGTVSYEQYF. The entire variable domain, with the rest obtained from reference TRBV28 and TRBJ2-7, is as follows: DVKVTQSSRYLVKRTGEKVFLECVQDMDHENMFWYRQDPGLGLRLIYFSYDVKMKEKGDIPEGYSVSREKKERFSLILESASTNQTSMYLCASTVGGTVSYEQYFGPGTRLTVT.

This clone was recorded only once. This chain connects TRBV15 to TRBJ2-1; 9 nucleotides match TRBD1. In germline, CDR1 is LNHNV, CDR2 YYDKDF (reference sequence). CDR3 length equals 15 residues. V gave up 3 bases and J gave up 7 bases; unmatched junction bases: 7. The CDR3 DNA sequence: TGTGCCACCAGCAGGACCGGGACAGGGAGGAATGAGCAGTTCTTC. This encodes CATSRTGTGRNEQFF.

To note about this clone: The junction does not match germline at one end; this may be a read error. The V gene is TRBV6-5, the J gene TRBJ1-2; D unclear. This CDR3 spans 13 amino acids. Per germline, CDR1 MNHEY and CDR2 SVGAGI. The CDR3 sequence: CAISVVVAYGYTF. For the CDR3, the DNA is TGTGCCATCAGTGTGGTCGTGGCCTATGGCTACACCTTC.

CDR3 DNA sequence: TGTGCCAGCAGTGCCCGACAGGGGGGCTACAATGAGCAGTTCTTC. Amino acids: CASSARQGGYNEQFF. The V and J genes are TRBV27 and TRBJ2-1, with 9 bases lining up with TRBD1. The ends lost 5 bases at V and 3 bases at J; junction bases unmatched: 5. Germline values: CDR1 MNHEY, CDR2 SMNVEV (reference sequence). CDR3 length equals 15 residues.

The V gene is TRBV28, the J gene TRBJ2-1, with no clear D. Trimming stripped 7 bases from V and 8 bases from J, with 15 bases between. The CDR3 contains 13 residues. Germline V gene data show CDR1 as MDHEN and CDR2 as SYDVKM. CDR3 sequence (DNA): TGTGCCAGCATCTCGGACCCCCCCTATGAGCAGTTCTTC. As protein: CASISDPPYEQFF.

V usage is TRBV10-3 and J usage is TRBJ2-2; 10 bases are a match to TRBD1. The trim removed 6 bases at V and 5 bases at J, leaving 9 bases unmatched. The CDR3 runs 16 residues. From germline, CDR1 is ENHRY and CDR2 SYGVKD. CDR3 coding DNA: TGTGCCATCAGCGCGACAGGGGGCGTGCATACCGGGGAGCTGTTTTTT. Encoded protein: CAISATGGVHTGELFF.

This clone was seen a handful of times. The genes are TRBV30 and TRBJ2-7; TRBD1 aligns across 11 bases. Germline V gene sequence: CDR1 GTSNPN, CDR2 SVGIG (reference sequence). The V gene end was trimmed by 5 bases and the J gene end by 3 bases; junction bases not matched to a gene: 6. The CDR3 contains 14 residues. The chain's CDR3 is CAWASGTGGYEQYF. CDR3 DNA: TGTGCCTGGGCCTCCGGGACAGGGGGCTACGAGCAGTACTTC.

J is TRBJ2-1 and V is TRBV4-3; 9 nucleotides line up with TRBD1. Trimming removed 3 bases from V and 8 bases from J; junction bases left unmatched: 14. The length of the CDR3 is 17 residues. Germline CDR1 and CDR2: LGHNA and YSLEER. DNA of the CDR3: TGCGCCAGCAGCCATGAAGCCGGGACAGGGATAATGTATGAGCAGTTCTTC. This codes for CASSHEAGTGIMYEQFF.

The chain recombines TRBV30 with TRBJ1-2; no firm D call. With 0 bases removed from V and 2 bases from J, the gap between germline ends came to 16 bases. Germline V lookup: CDR1 GTSNPN, CDR2 SVGIG (reference sequence). This CDR3 is 16 amino acids long. The CDR3 DNA reads TGTGCCTGGAGTGTGGATTTTTTGAGGGAAAACTATGGCTACACCTTC. Its translation: CAWSVDFLRENYGYTF.

The chain joins TRBV6-1 to TRBJ1-4; D may be TRBD1 (5 bases). Germline-derived CDR1 and CDR2 are MNHNS and SASEGT. V lost 7 bases and J 2 bases, leaving 14 bases between the germline ends. This CDR3 is 15 amino acids long. The CDR3 sequence: CASMARAGTNEKLFF. The CDR3 DNA reads TGTGCCAGCATGGCAAGGGCAGGGACTAATGAAAAACTGTTTTTT.